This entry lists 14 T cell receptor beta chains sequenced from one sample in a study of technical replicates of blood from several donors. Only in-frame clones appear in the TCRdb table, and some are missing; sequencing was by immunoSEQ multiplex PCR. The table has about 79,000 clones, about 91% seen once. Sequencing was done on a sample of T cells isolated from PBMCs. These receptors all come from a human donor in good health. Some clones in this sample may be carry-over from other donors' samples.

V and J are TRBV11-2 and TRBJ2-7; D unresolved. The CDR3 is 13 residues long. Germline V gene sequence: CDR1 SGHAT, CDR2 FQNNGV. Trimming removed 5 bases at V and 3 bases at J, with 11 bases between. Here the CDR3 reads CASSLVMFYEQYF. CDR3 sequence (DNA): TGTGCCAGCAGCCTAGTCATGTTCTACGAGCAGTACTTC.

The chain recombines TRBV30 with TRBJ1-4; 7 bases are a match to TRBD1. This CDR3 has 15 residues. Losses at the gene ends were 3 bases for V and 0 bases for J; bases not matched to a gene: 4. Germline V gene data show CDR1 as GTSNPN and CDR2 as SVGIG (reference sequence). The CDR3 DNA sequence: TGTGCCTGGAGGGATGGGACAGCAACTAATGAAAAACTGTTTTTT. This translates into CAWRDGTATNEKLFF.

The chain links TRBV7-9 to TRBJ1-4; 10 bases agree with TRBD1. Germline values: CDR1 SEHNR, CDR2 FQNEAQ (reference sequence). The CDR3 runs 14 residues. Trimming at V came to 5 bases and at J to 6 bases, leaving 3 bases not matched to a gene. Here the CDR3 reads CASSPTGGHEKLFF. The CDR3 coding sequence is TGTGCCAGCAGCCCGACAGGGGGCCATGAAAAACTGTTTTTT.

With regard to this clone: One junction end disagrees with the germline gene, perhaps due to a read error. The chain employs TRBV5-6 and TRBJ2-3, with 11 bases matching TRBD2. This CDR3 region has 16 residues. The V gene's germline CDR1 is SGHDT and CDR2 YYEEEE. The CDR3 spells CASRFGLAGYTGTQYF. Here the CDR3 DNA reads TGTGCCAGCAGATTTGGACTAGCGGGTTACACAGGTACGCAGTATTTT. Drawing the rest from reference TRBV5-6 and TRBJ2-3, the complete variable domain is DAGVTQSPTHLIKTRGQQVTLRCSPKSGHDTVSWYQQALGQGPQFIFQYYEEEERQRGNFPDRFSGHQFPNYSSELNVNALLLGDSALYLCASRFGLAGYTGTQYFGPGTRLTVL.

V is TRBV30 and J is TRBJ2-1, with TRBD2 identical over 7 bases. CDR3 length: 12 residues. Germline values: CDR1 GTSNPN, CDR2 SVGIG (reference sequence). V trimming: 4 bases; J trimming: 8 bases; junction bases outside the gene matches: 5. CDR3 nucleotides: TGTGCCTGGACGGGGAGGGCCGATGAGCAGTTCTTC. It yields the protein CAWTGRADEQFF.

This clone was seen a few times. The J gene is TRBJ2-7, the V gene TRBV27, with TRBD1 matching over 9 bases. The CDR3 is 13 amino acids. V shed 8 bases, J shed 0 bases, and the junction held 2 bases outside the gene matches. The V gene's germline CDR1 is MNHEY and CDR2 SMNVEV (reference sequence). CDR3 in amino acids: CASGQGHSYEQYF. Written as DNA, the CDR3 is TGTGCCAGCGGACAGGGGCACTCCTACGAGCAGTACTTC.

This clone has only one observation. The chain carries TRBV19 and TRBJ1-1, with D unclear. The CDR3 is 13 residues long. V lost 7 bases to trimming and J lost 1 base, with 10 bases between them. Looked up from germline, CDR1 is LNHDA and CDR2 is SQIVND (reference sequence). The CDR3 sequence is CASTYSRNTEAFF. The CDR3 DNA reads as TGTGCCAGTACCTACTCACGGAACACTGAAGCTTTCTTT.

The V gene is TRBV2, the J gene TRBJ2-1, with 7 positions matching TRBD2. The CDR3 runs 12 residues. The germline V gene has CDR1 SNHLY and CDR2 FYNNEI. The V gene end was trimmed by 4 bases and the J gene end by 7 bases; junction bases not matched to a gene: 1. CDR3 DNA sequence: TGTGCCAGCAGTGTGGGGGGGAATGAGCAGTTCTTC. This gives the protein CASSVGGNEQFF.

The CDR3: CASSEALLAGYEQYF. The CDR3 DNA sequence: TGTGCCAGCAGTGAAGCGCTTCTAGCGGGATACGAGCAGTACTTC. The V call is TRBV6-1, the J call TRBJ2-7; TRBD2 matches 9 bases. Germline assignment: CDR1 MNHNS and CDR2 SASEGT. V was pared by 0 bases and J by 4 bases, with 4 bases of the junction left unmatched. This CDR3 has 15 amino acids.

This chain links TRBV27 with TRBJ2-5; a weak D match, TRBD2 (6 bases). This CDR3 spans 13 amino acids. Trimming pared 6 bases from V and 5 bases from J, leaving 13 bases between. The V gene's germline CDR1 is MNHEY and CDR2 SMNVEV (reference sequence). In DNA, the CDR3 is TGTGCCAGCAGAACCGGGGGTGGCGAGACCCAGTACTTC. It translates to CASRTGGGETQYF.

CDR3 amino acids: CATSRLWTGSYGYTF. The CDR3 DNA reads TGTGCCACCAGCAGACTTTGGACAGGGAGCTATGGCTACACCTTC. V gene TRBV15 combines with J gene TRBJ1-2; 8 nucleotides match TRBD1. Germline lookup yields CDR1 LNHNV and CDR2 YYDKDF (reference sequence). V shed 2 bases, J shed 4 bases, and the junction held 6 bases outside the gene matches. The CDR3 length is 15 residues.

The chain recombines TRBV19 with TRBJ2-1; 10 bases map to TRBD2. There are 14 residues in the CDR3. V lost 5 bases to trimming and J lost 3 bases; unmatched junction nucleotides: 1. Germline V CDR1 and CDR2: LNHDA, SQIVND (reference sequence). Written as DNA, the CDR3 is TGTGCCAGTAGTCCTAGCGGGAGCTACAATGAGCAGTTCTTC. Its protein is CASSPSGSYNEQFF. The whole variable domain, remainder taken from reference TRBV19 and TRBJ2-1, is DGGITQSPKYLFRKEGQNVTLSCEQNLNHDAMYWYRQDPGQGLRLIYYSQIVNDFQKGDIAEGYSVSREKKESFPLTVTSAQKNPTAFYLCASSPSGSYNEQFFGPGTRLTVL.

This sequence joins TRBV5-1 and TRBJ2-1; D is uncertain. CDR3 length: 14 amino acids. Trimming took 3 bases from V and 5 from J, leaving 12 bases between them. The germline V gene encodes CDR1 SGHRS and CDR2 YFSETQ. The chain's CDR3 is CASSWAGKDNEQFF. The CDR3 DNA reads TGCGCCAGCAGCTGGGCCGGAAAGGACAATGAGCAGTTCTTC. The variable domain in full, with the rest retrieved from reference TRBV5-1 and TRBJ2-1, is KAGVTQTPRYLIKTRGQQVTLSCSPISGHRSVSWYQQTPGQGLQFLFEYFSETQRNKGNFPGRFSGRQFSNSRSEMNVSTLELGDSALYLCASSWAGKDNEQFFGPGTRLTVL.

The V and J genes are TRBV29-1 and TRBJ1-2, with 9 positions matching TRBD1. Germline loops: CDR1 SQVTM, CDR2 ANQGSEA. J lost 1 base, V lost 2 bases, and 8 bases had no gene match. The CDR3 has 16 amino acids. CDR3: CSVELGTGNDNYGYTF. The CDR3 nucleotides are TGCAGCGTTGAATTAGGGACAGGGAACGATAACTATGGCTACACCTTC.